These 30 T cell receptor beta chains were sequenced from one sample in a study of T-cell memory formation after mild COVID-19. TCRdb analysed the 5' RACE reads with MiXCR anew, one entry per CDR3 protein. The table includes a few hundred thousand distinct CDR3 sequences, about 16% detected once. The sample was PBMCs or a T cell subset sorted from them (not recorded which). All receptors derive from a man aged 18-30 years who had mild COVID-19 (a few samples of this study predate the infection). Cell type and time point are not known.

This clonotype came up many times. The chain joins TRBV20-1 to TRBJ1-3; D is uncertain. The CDR3 totals 15 residues. From germline, CDR1 is DFQATT and CDR2 SNEGSKA (reference sequence). V lost 3 bases to trimming and J lost 2 bases, with 14 bases between them. CDR3 sequence: CSASPSAAAGNTIYF. DNA for the CDR3: TGCAGTGCTAGTCCCTCGGCAGCTGCTGGAAACACCATATATTTT.

The genes are TRBV27 and TRBJ2-7, with 8 bases aligning to TRBD1. This CDR3 is built from 15 residues. With 6 bases clipped from V and 2 bases from J, the junction kept 9 bases outside the gene matches. Germline CDR1 is MNHEY and CDR2 is SMNVEV (reference sequence). CDR3 loop: CASSRRQGIAYEQYF. CDR3 sequence (DNA): TGTGCCAGCAGCCGTCGACAGGGGATCGCCTACGAGCAGTACTTC.

This chain links TRBV7-2 with TRBJ1-5; D gene uncertain. Germline CDR1 is SGHTA and CDR2 is FQGNSA. V gave up 1 base and J gave up 0 bases, with 10 bases separating them. The length of the CDR3 is 16 residues. CDR3 residues: CASSLGAGNSNQPQHF. DNA of the CDR3: TGTGCCAGCAGCTTAGGAGCAGGCAATAGCAATCAGCCCCAGCATTTT.

This clonotype was picked up a small number of times. This rearrangement joins TRBV12-3 or TRBV12-4 to TRBJ1-5; D is possibly TRBD1 (6 bases). This CDR3 has 15 residues. Trimming removed 5 bases from V and 6 bases from J, with 17 bases in between. The CDR3 DNA reads as TGTGCCAGCAGTGGGTTGACAGGCGCAACTCAGCCCCAGCATTTT. This codes for CASSGLTGATQPQHF.

This chain joins TRBV10-3 and TRBJ1-6; 9 positions match TRBD1. CDR3 size: 15 residues. Trimming removed 6 bases from V and 7 bases from J; junction bases left unmatched: 7. Germline values: CDR1 ENHRY, CDR2 SYGVKD. CDR3: CAIREQGAGNSPLHF. The CDR3 bases are TGTGCCATCAGGGAACAGGGGGCCGGGAATTCACCCCTCCACTTT.

This clonotype has just a few counts. The genes are TRBV6-2 or TRBV6-3 and TRBJ2-2; a possible D gene is TRBD2 (6 bases). Germline-derived CDR1 and CDR2 are MNHEY and SVGEGT. The length of the CDR3 is 14 residues. The V end was cut by 9 bases, the J end by 5 bases, with 16 bases between. CDR3 bases: TGTGCCAGTATCAGGGATGGAGGGACCGGGGAGCTGTTTTTT. Its protein product is CASIRDGGTGELFF.

The sample holds a few counts of this clonotype. The gene calls are TRBV6-1 and TRBJ2-7, with 7 nucleotides matching TRBD1. CDR3 length equals 11 residues. The V segment lost 6 bases and the J segment 13 bases; nucleotides outside the gene matches: 9. The V gene's germline CDR1 is MNHNS and CDR2 SASEGT. The CDR3 sequence: CASRLRDRHYF. In DNA, the CDR3 is TGTGCCAGCAGACTCCGGGACAGACATTACTTC.

This chain links TRBV3-1 with TRBJ1-5; D gene uncertain. This CDR3 region has 12 residues. The germline V gene encodes CDR1 LGHDT and CDR2 YNNKEL (reference sequence). Trimming stripped 7 bases from V and 12 bases from J, with 16 bases between. CDR3 sequence (DNA): TGTGCCAGCACCTCCGCGACCGGAGTCCAGCATTTT. It specifies CASTSATGVQHF. Variable domain in full (rest from reference TRBV3-1 and TRBJ1-5): DTAVSQTPKYLVTQMGNDKSIKCEQNLGHDTMYWYKQDSKKFLKIMFSYNNKELIINETVPNRFSPKSPDKAHLNLHINSLELGDSAVYFCASTSATGVQHFGDGTRLSIL.

This sequence joins TRBV6-5 and TRBJ2-5; no firm D call. The CDR3 is made up of 17 amino acids. Germline V gene lookup returns CDR1 MNHEY and CDR2 SVGAGI. The V and J ends lost 0 bases and 4 bases respectively, with 18 bases between them. The DNA of the CDR3 is TGTGCCAGCAGTTACTCGGCAGCCACGACCTCTCGAGAGACCCAGTACTTC. Amino acids: CASSYSAATTSRETQYF.

This rearrangement joins TRBV3-1 to TRBJ2-5; no clear D gene. Germline V gene lookup returns CDR1 LGHDT and CDR2 YNNKEL (reference sequence). This CDR3 comprises 14 residues. V was pared by 4 bases and J by 2 bases, with 11 bases between. The CDR3 region is CASSPRLFQETQYF. Here the CDR3 DNA reads TGTGCCAGCAGCCCCCGTCTGTTTCAAGAGACCCAGTACTTC.

The V call is TRBV7-9, the J call TRBJ2-3; 7 bases agree with TRBD1. V was pared by 7 bases and J by 3 bases, with 7 bases of the junction left unmatched. Germline CDR1 is SEHNR and CDR2 is FQNEAQ (reference sequence). CDR3 length: 14 amino acids. The CDR3 coding sequence is TGTGCCAGCAACCCGGACAGGTATACAGATACGCAGTATTTT. Encoded protein: CASNPDRYTDTQYF.

Regarding this clonotype: This could be a read error, since a much larger clone is one nucleotide away. The rearrangement links TRBV7-6 to TRBJ2-1; D remains unclear. The V end lost 1 base, the J end lost 6 bases, and 4 bases lay between the germline ends. The CDR3 covers 12 residues. Germline assignment: CDR1 SGHVS and CDR2 FNYEAQ. The CDR3 sequence is CASSLVSNEQFF. Written as DNA, the CDR3 is TGTGCCAGCAGCTTAGTGAGCAATGAGCAGTTCTTC.

This clonotype was seen ten or more times. The V and J genes are TRBV23-1 and TRBJ2-7; D gene ambiguous. TRBV23-1 is labeled an ORF, and its function is uncertain. The CDR3 covers 15 residues. Deletions cut 0 bases from V and 5 bases from J, with 14 bases between. CDR3 residues: CASSQSFGLVHEQYV. The CDR3 DNA is TGCGCCAGCAGTCAATCGTTCGGGCTCGTCCACGAGCAGTACGTC.

The V gene is TRBV7-2, the J gene TRBJ2-5; a possible D gene is TRBD2 (5 bases). Germline CDR1 is SGHTA and CDR2 is FQGNSA. V shed 1 base and J shed 0 bases, with 12 bases lying between them. The CDR3 has 16 amino acids. Here the CDR3 reads CASSLGRVRYQETQYF. In DNA, the CDR3 is TGTGCCAGCAGCTTAGGGCGGGTTAGGTACCAAGAGACCCAGTACTTC.

This clonotype came up a few times. The rearrangement links TRBV29-1 to TRBJ2-2; D unresolved. This CDR3 contains 15 residues. V was pared by 8 bases and J by 6 bases, with 22 bases between. Per germline, CDR1 SQVTM and CDR2 ANQGSEA. The CDR3 loop is CSCRLLGAKAGELFF. The CDR3 DNA reads TGCAGCTGTAGGCTCCTGGGCGCTAAAGCCGGGGAGCTGTTTTTT.

The chain is built from TRBV3-1 and TRBJ2-1, with a weak D call TRBD2 (5 bases). Looked up from germline, CDR1 is LGHDT and CDR2 is YNNKEL (reference sequence). V was pared by 2 bases and J by 0 bases, with 5 bases between. The CDR3 totals 14 residues. The CDR3 sequence: CASSQRGSYNEQFF. The CDR3 DNA reads as TGTGCCAGCAGCCAACGGGGCTCCTACAATGAGCAGTTCTTC.

This clonotype was picked up many times. V usage is TRBV5-1 and J usage is TRBJ1-5; TRBD1 might be the D (6 bases). Germline lookup yields CDR1 SGHRS and CDR2 YFSETQ. The CDR3 spans 14 residues. V was cut by 5 bases and J by 4 bases, with 13 bases left in between. Here the CDR3 reads CASSTGQPNQPQHF. CDR3 nucleotide sequence: TGCGCCAGCAGTACAGGGCAGCCGAATCAGCCCCAGCATTTT.

In its sample, this clonotype was seen many times. The chain joins TRBV4-1 to TRBJ2-7; D may be TRBD1 or TRBD2 (5 bases each). The length of the CDR3 is 18 residues. CDR1 is MGHRA and CDR2 is YSYEKL in the germline V gene. The V gene lost 6 bases and the J gene lost 2 bases, with 26 bases spanning the gap. CDR3 region: CASSLHFRAGRVTYEQYV. As DNA, the CDR3 is TGCGCCAGCAGTCTACACTTTCGAGCAGGGAGAGTAACCTACGAGCAGTACGTC.

The chain joins TRBV7-2 to TRBJ1-1; no clear D. The CDR3 is made up of 13 amino acids. Trimming removed 1 base from V and 2 bases from J, with 5 bases in between. CDR1 and CDR2 from the germline V gene are SGHTA and FQGNSA. The CDR3 nucleotides are TGTGCCAGCAGCTTAGATTTTAACACTGAAGCTTTCTTT. Protein: CASSLDFNTEAFF. Full variable domain (missing parts from reference TRBV7-2 and TRBJ1-1): GAGVSQSPSNKVTEKGKDVELRCDPISGHTALYWYRQSLGQGLEFLIYFQGNSAPDKSGLPSDRFSAERTGGSVSTLTIQRTQQEDSAVYLCASSLDFNTEAFFGQGTRLTVV.

The V gene is TRBV6-5, the J gene TRBJ2-7; D is perhaps TRBD1 (6 bases). Germline V CDR1 and CDR2: MNHEY, SVGAGI. With 0 bases removed from V and 1 base from J, the gap between germline ends came to 19 bases. The CDR3 has 18 amino acids. The DNA of the CDR3 is TGTGCCAGCAGTTACTCAGCTTCCGGCAGGGACATATCCTACGAGCAGTACTTC. Residues: CASSYSASGRDISYEQYF.

This CDR3 is CASTAVGANVLTF. The DNA of the CDR3 is TGTGCCAGCACGGCTGTTGGGGCCAACGTCCTGACTTTC. This chain links TRBV2 with TRBJ2-6, with D uncertain. The V gene lost 7 bases and the J gene lost 3 bases, with 7 bases spanning the gap. The CDR3 is 13 amino acids. Germline CDR1 reads SNHLY; CDR2 reads FYNNEI.

The V and J genes are TRBV7-8 and TRBJ2-7, with D unresolved. The CDR3 extends over 12 amino acids. Germline V gives CDR1 SGHVS, CDR2 FQNEAQ. Between the trimmed V and J ends, which lost 1 base and 6 bases, there was a span of 7 bases. As DNA, the CDR3 is TGTGCCAGCAGCTTAGGGCGGCGCGAGCAGTACTTC. Protein product: CASSLGRREQYF.

This clonotype was picked up a small number of times. The chain combines TRBV7-2 with TRBJ1-2; TRBD1 might be the D (6 bases). The CDR3 length is 13 residues. The ends were cut back, 4 bases at V and 6 bases at J, with 12 bases in the middle. Germline CDR1 SGHTA, CDR2 FQGNSA. The CDR3: CASSYTAGDGYTF. CDR3 bases: TGTGCCAGCAGCTATACGGCAGGGGATGGCTACACCTTC.

The table lists this clonotype with a few counts. The chain combines TRBV15 with TRBJ2-3, with TRBD2 matching 7 bases. Germline-derived CDR1 and CDR2 are LNHNV and YYDKDF (reference sequence). With V trimmed by 1 base and J by 4 bases, 11 bases remained unmatched. The CDR3 loop spans 17 amino acids. The CDR3 loop reads CATSRGTGTKVADTQYF. The CDR3 bases are TGTGCCACCAGCAGAGGAACCGGGACTAAGGTAGCAGATACGCAGTATTTT.

This clonotype was recorded many times. The chain is built from TRBV12-3 or TRBV12-4 and TRBJ1-5; D might be TRBD1 (5 bases). CDR3 length equals 13 residues. With 5 bases removed from V and 5 bases from J, the gap between germline ends came to 10 bases. The CDR3 DNA reads as TGTGCCAGCAGTCTCAGGGCTGATCAGCCCCAGCATTTT. Translation gives CASSLRADQPQHF.

This chain connects TRBV25-1 to TRBJ2-7; 8 bases line up with TRBD1. J was trimmed by 6 bases and V by 4 bases; bases with no gene match: 5. Germline V CDR1 and CDR2: MGHDK, SYGVNS. CDR3 length: 13 residues. The CDR3 DNA sequence: TGTGCCAGCAGTGGTGACAGGGGTTTCGAGCAGTACTTC. Translated: CASSGDRGFEQYF.

This clonotype was seen more than once but under ten times. The CDR3 region is CAISEQGLAYRTDTQYF. CDR3 DNA: TGTGCCATCAGTGAGCAGGGACTAGCGTATAGAACAGATACGCAGTATTTT. This chain connects TRBV10-3 to TRBJ2-3, with TRBD2 identical over 10 bases. V lost 2 bases and J lost 3; bases outside the gene matches: 8. This CDR3 is built from 17 residues. CDR1 is ENHRY and CDR2 is SYGVKD in the germline V gene.

This clonotype was found a few times. The rearrangement uses TRBV12-3 or TRBV12-4 and TRBJ2-3, with 9 positions matching TRBD2. V lost 8 bases and J lost 1; bases outside the gene matches: 7. This CDR3 region has 15 residues. Written as DNA, the CDR3 is TGTGCCAGCTCCCGTAGCGGGGGCCGCACAGATACGCAGTATTTT. Translated: CASSRSGGRTDTQYF.

This chain links TRBV7-6 with TRBJ1-1, with D uncertain. The germline V and J ends were trimmed by 5 bases and 0 bases, with 7 bases remaining between them. The germline V gene encodes CDR1 SGHVS and CDR2 FNYEAQ. The CDR3 has 13 residues. In DNA form, the CDR3 reads TGTGCCAGCAGCACCGACTTGAACACTGAAGCTTTCTTT. It codes for CASSTDLNTEAFF.

This clonotype came up many times. This chain uses TRBV5-1 with TRBJ2-1; 10 positions match TRBD2. Germline V gives CDR1 SGHRS, CDR2 YFSETQ. CDR3 length: 15 amino acids. Trimming at V came to 2 bases and at J to 2 bases, leaving 1 base not matched to a gene. The DNA for the CDR3 is TGCGCCAGCAGCTTAGCGGGGGGGACCTACAATGAGCAGTTCTTC. This sequence encodes CASSLAGGTYNEQFF. Complete variable domain (other parts from reference TRBV5-1 and TRBJ2-1): KAGVTQTPRYLIKTRGQQVTLSCSPISGHRSVSWYQQTPGQGLQFLFEYFSETQRNKGNFPGRFSGRQFSNSRSEMNVSTLELGDSALYLCASSLAGGTYNEQFFGPGTRLTVL.